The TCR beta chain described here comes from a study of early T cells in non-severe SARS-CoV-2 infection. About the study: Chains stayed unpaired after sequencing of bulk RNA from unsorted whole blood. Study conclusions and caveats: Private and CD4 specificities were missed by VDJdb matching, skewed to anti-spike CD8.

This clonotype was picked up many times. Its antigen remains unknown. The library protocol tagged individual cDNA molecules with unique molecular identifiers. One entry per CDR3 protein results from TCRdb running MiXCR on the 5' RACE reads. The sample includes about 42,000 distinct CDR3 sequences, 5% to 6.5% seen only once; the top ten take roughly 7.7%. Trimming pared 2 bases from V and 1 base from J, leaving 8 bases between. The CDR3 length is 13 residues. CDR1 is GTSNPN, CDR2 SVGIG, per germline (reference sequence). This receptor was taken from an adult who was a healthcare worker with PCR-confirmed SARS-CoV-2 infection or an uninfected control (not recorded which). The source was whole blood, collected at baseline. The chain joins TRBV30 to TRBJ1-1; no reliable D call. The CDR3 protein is CAWSLGQNTEAFF. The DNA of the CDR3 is TGTGCCTGGAGTCTAGGGCAGAACACTGAAGCTTTCTTT.